Described below is a single T cell receptor (beta chain) sequence and its context. This clone was counted once. It lacks a known antigen. Nothing much larger sits one base from this clone, and base qualities are not available. Libraries were built with the immunoSEQ multiplex PCR assay. The source is immuneACCESS, and TCRdb retained only in-frame sequences with V and J called. Part of the clones is not carried over; for the studies checked, unresolved V genes explain less than half of this, and the remainder is unexplained. This sample lists tens of thousands of clones; nearly 99% were detected once. The ten largest clones take up approximately 0.2% of the sample. The source of the sample is a study of technical replicates of blood from a handful of donors (dated by TCRdb to about 2017). The germline V gene specifies SGHTA as CDR1 and FQGNSA as CDR2. Including cysteine and phenylalanine, the CDR3 has 14 amino acids. The retained sequence is limited to the CDR3, 42 bases, with the frame set at the first base. V is clipped by 2 bases and J by 1 base, and the sequence between their germline boundaries is 8 bases long.

This receptor was identified in a human donor in good health. The sequenced sample consisted of T cells isolated from PBMCs. Rearrangement joined TRBV7-2 to TRBJ1-1, with the D gene not confidently named. The base sequence is TGTGCCAGCAGCTTATTCGAGGCGAACACTGAAGCTTTCTTT. This encodes CASSLFEANTEAFF.